What follows is one T cell receptor beta chain and its context. Patients at the Seattle site were enrolled during active infection and followed longitudinally. As processed by the authors: Estimates of nucleated cell counts were drawn from the amplification of reference gene primers. TCRdb keeps only in-frame clones here, not all; method: immunoSEQ multiplex PCR. D and trimming come from the DNA, and the V and J calls and clone size come from that table. The top ten clones hold around a tenth of a sample with some 73,000 clones, around 85% of them seen once. The data belong to a study of blood T cell repertoires in COVID-19. Study background: Both acute and convalescent COVID-19 samples were obtained from the United States, Italy and Spain. PBMCs, B-cell-depleted T cells, or T cells provided the cDNA or gDNA that made up the material.

This CDR3 has 11 residues. CDR1 is MGHDK and CDR2 is SYGVNS in the germline V gene. V was clipped by 5 bases and J by 7 bases, with 9 bases between them. The sequence derives from a man over 45 with COVID-19, enrolled during active disease. This chain joins TRBV25-1 and TRBJ2-7, with D unresolved. The source material was peripheral blood. CDR3 sequence (DNA): TGTGCCAGCAGTACGCCCAGGGAGCAGTACTTC. Translated, it gives CASSTPREQYF.